This TCR beta chain emerged from a study of blood T cell repertoires in COVID-19. Germline CDR1 reads SEHNR; CDR2 reads FQNEAQ (reference sequence). The V gene lost 1 base and the J gene lost 3 bases, with 12 bases spanning the gap. The CDR3 length is 15 residues. Using immunoSEQ multiplex PCR, the repertoire was profiled, and TCRdb retains in-frame clones only, with some absent. The data contain over 200,000 clones, 87% of them singletons. This clone came up once. The sequenced material came from PBMCs or T cells enriched from blood (not recorded which). V is TRBV7-9 and J is TRBJ1-2; D possibly corresponds to TRBD1 (5 bases). The source of this sequence is a man younger than 30 with acute COVID-19. CDR3 sequence (DNA): TGTGCCAGCAGCTTAGGCCAGGGAGGTGACTATGGCTACACCTTC. Protein product: CASSLGQGGDYGYTF.